These 25 T cell receptor beta chains were all obtained from the same sample, sequenced in a study of CD8+ T cells in alopecia areata. The treatment denotes: oral pan-JAK inhibitor, 5-10 mg twice daily. Reverse transcription of extracted RNA yielded cDNA, which provided the sequencing template. Sequencing used immunoSEQ multiplex PCR; TCRdb keeps in-frame clones, though not all of them. The sample includes 100,000 or so clones, about 60% of them seen just once. The input for sequencing was CD8+ T cells sorted from blood, taken between weeks 55 and 65, from a patient treated with tofacitinib. These receptors were taken from a human donor with alopecia areata.

The J gene is TRBJ2-7, the V gene TRBV10-3, with TRBD2 identical over 14 bases. Germline V gene lookup returns CDR1 ENHRY and CDR2 SYGVKD. The CDR3 runs 19 residues. The J segment lost 2 bases and the V segment lost 4 bases, leaving 13 bases of the junction unmatched. CDR3 in DNA: TGTGCCATCAGTGCACCCATGACTAGCGGGGGGGCCGGTACCTACGAGCAGTACTTC. As protein: CAISAPMTSGGAGTYEQYF.

This rearrangement joins TRBV6-5 to TRBJ1-1, with TRBD1 matching 7 bases. V shed 5 bases, J shed 11 bases, and the junction held 11 bases outside the gene matches. The CDR3 is 13 residues long. CDR1 and CDR2 from the germline V gene are MNHEY and SVGAGI. DNA of the CDR3: TGTGCCAGCAGTACCGCACCGGGACAGACTGCTTTCTTT. Residues: CASSTAPGQTAFF.

V and J are TRBV5-1 and TRBJ2-7, with a tentative D call TRBD1 (6 bases). CDR3 size: 15 residues. The germline V gene encodes CDR1 SGHRS and CDR2 YFSETQ. Trimming removed 4 bases from V and 5 bases from J, with 19 bases in between. The CDR3 DNA sequence: TGCGCCAGCAGCAAGGACAGACCCCCATGGGACGAGCAGTACTTC. This codes for CASSKDRPPWDEQYF.

The rearrangement uses TRBV6-5 and TRBJ2-2; TRBD2 aligns across 10 bases. Germline V gene lookup returns CDR1 MNHEY and CDR2 SVGAGI. V shed 6 bases and J 6 bases; nucleotides not matched to a gene: 7. The CDR3 sequence is 15 residues long. In DNA form, the CDR3 reads TGTGCCAGCAGAAAAAAGCGGGGGGGCCCCGGGGAGCTGTTTTTT. Translation gives CASRKKRGGPGELFF.

This chain links TRBV10-2 with TRBJ2-7; TRBD2 matches at 15 bases. From germline, CDR1 is WSHSY and CDR2 SAAADI. CDR3 length: 14 amino acids. V trimming: 9 bases; J trimming: 5 bases; junction bases outside the gene matches: 5. CDR3 sequence (DNA): TGCGCCAGTTCCGGGACTAGCGGGGGGCACGAGCAGTACTTC. Translation: CASSGTSGGHEQYF.

This clone was counted only a few times. J is TRBJ1-4 and V is TRBV11-2; D possibly corresponds to TRBD1 (5 bases). This CDR3 is 14 amino acids long. CDR1 and CDR2 from the germline V gene are SGHAT and FQNNGV. Trimming took 8 bases from V and 7 from J, leaving 17 bases between them. This chain's CDR3 is CASGGPGFSEKLFF. Written as DNA, the CDR3 is TGTGCCAGCGGCGGTCCAGGGTTCAGTGAAAAACTGTTTTTT.

The table lists this clone with a few counts. The V call is TRBV5-1, the J call TRBJ2-7; D gene ambiguous. The CDR3 consists of 13 residues. Germline CDR1 is SGHRS and CDR2 is YFSETQ. Trimming stripped 4 bases from V and 0 bases from J, with 8 bases between. CDR3: CASSLSNSYEQYF. CDR3 in DNA: TGCGCCAGCAGCCTCAGCAACTCCTACGAGCAGTACTTC.

This rearrangement joins TRBV7-8 to TRBJ2-5, with TRBD1 as a possible D gene (7 bases). Trimming took off 3 bases at V and 3 bases at J, with 14 bases between the two ends. The germline V gene encodes CDR1 SGHVS and CDR2 FQNEAQ. The CDR3 runs 15 residues. In DNA, the CDR3 is TGTGCCAGCAGCTTGGCGGGACAGAAGAAAGAGACCCAGTACTTC. This translates into CASSLAGQKKETQYF.

The rearrangement links TRBV19 to TRBJ1-2; tentatively, D is TRBD1 (6 bases). The length of the CDR3 is 14 residues. V was trimmed by 11 bases and J by 0 bases, leaving 16 bases between them. Germline CDR1 reads LNHDA; CDR2 reads SQIVND (reference sequence). The CDR3 here is CASSDSPTNYGYTF. Written as DNA, the CDR3 is TGTGCCTCGTCGGACAGCCCGACTAACTATGGCTACACCTTC.

The CDR3 DNA follows: TGTGCCAGCAGTACTTCAGGGGGTGAAGCTTTCTTT. The encoded protein is CASSTSGGEAFF. The rearrangement joins TRBV7-9 to TRBJ1-1; TRBD1 matches 7 bases. From germline, CDR1 is SEHNR and CDR2 FQNEAQ (reference sequence). J was trimmed by 7 bases and V by 6 bases; bases with no gene match: 5. This CDR3 spans 12 amino acids.

J is TRBJ2-3 and V is TRBV14, with a weak D call TRBD1 (5 bases). In germline, CDR1 is SGHDN, CDR2 FVKESK. The ends were cut back, 0 bases at V and 5 bases at J, with 12 bases in the middle. The CDR3 loop spans 15 amino acids. CDR3 residues: CASSQDGALLDTQYF. Here the CDR3 DNA reads TGTGCCAGCAGCCAAGATGGGGCCCTATTAGATACGCAGTATTTT.

The chain carries TRBV5-1 and TRBJ1-6; D unresolved. Looked up from germline, CDR1 is SGHRS and CDR2 is YFSETQ. V shed 2 bases and J shed 5 bases, with 11 bases lying between them. CDR3 length: 15 residues. The DNA for the CDR3 is TGCGCCAGCAGCTTCAGTTTTGCAGATAATTCACCCCTCCACTTT. Amino acid sequence: CASSFSFADNSPLHF.

This clone was picked up one time. This chain uses TRBV27 with TRBJ2-1; 8 bases match TRBD1. Germline CDR1 MNHEY, CDR2 SMNVEV (reference sequence). The CDR3 extends over 15 amino acids. The V and J ends lost 5 bases and 7 bases, in that order; junction bases with no gene match: 10. DNA of the CDR3: TGTGCCAGCAGTCATCCCGGACAGGGTAGGAATGAGCAGTTCTTC. It specifies CASSHPGQGRNEQFF.

The chain has TRBV29-1 and TRBJ2-1; 9 nucleotides align to TRBD2. Germline V gene lookup returns CDR1 SQVTM and CDR2 ANQGSEA. The CDR3 covers 12 residues. Trimming cost V 6 bases and J 5 bases; bases outside gene matches: 2. CDR3: CSVGTSNNEQFF. In nucleotides, the CDR3 is TGCAGCGTAGGGACTAGCAACAATGAGCAGTTCTTC.

There are a few counts of this clone. The chain employs TRBV12-5 and TRBJ2-3; maybe TRBD2 (6 bases). The CDR3 is 13 amino acids. Trimming stripped 7 bases from V and 4 bases from J, with 12 bases between. Per the germline V gene, CDR1 is LGHNT and CDR2 is FRNRAP. CDR3 nucleotide sequence: TGTGCTAGTGCTTCCCCGGGGGCAGATACGCAGTATTTT. Translated: CASASPGADTQYF.

This chain links TRBV18 with TRBJ2-3; D gene unclear. The CDR3 totals 13 residues. V lost 6 bases and J lost 5, with 12 bases in between. Germline CDR1 is KGHSH and CDR2 is LQKENI. The CDR3 coding sequence is TGTGCCAGCTCCGCAAGGAGAGGAGATACGCAGTATTTT. Amino acids: CASSARRGDTQYF.

The chain combines TRBV7-9 with TRBJ2-5; 7 positions match TRBD2. This CDR3 has 17 residues. The germline CDR1 and CDR2 sequences are SEHNR and FQNEAQ (reference sequence). J was trimmed by 4 bases and V by 7 bases; bases with no gene match: 18. The CDR3 nucleotides are TGTGCCAGCACCAAAGCCGAGCGGGACCCCCGAGGAGAGACCCAGTACTTC. It yields the protein CASTKAERDPRGETQYF.

In this sample, this clone turned up a few times. This chain uses TRBV29-1 with TRBJ1-2; D gene ambiguous. Germline V lookup: CDR1 SQVTM, CDR2 ANQGSEA. This CDR3 region has 12 residues. The V end lost 4 bases, the J end lost 0 bases, and 6 bases lay between the germline ends. DNA for the CDR3: TGCAGCGTTGTGGGATCTAACTATGGCTACACCTTC. This gives the protein CSVVGSNYGYTF.

The V call is TRBV27, the J call TRBJ2-5; 11 nucleotides agree with TRBD2. CDR1 is MNHEY, CDR2 SMNVEV, per germline (reference sequence). The CDR3 runs 16 residues. The J segment lost 7 bases and the V segment lost 2 bases, leaving 9 bases of the junction unmatched. DNA for the CDR3: TGTGCCAGCAGTTTAGGGAGACTAGCGGGGCGGGGGACCCAGTACTTC. Translation gives CASSLGRLAGRGTQYF.

This clone showed up just a few times. The chain joins TRBV11-3 to TRBJ1-1; D unclear. The CDR3 is made up of 12 amino acids. The ends were cut back, 1 base at V and 3 bases at J, with 3 bases in the middle. Germline V gene sequence: CDR1 SGHNT, CDR2 YENEEA. CDR3 loop: CASSLGDTEAFF. The DNA for the CDR3 is TGTGCCAGCAGCTTAGGGGACACTGAAGCTTTCTTT.

The chain uses TRBV7-2 and TRBJ2-5; 10 nucleotides agree with TRBD1. Trimming cost V 4 bases and J 5 bases; bases outside gene matches: 7. This CDR3 region has 15 residues. Germline V gene lookup returns CDR1 SGHTA and CDR2 FQGNSA. In nucleotides, the CDR3 is TGTGCCAGCAGCTACCGGGACAGGGGAGGCGAGACCCAGTACTTC. This codes for CASSYRDRGGETQYF.

CDR3 nucleotides: TGTGCCAGCAACCCTAAGCGGGGAGCCATTGAAGAGACCCAGTACTTC. Translation gives CASNPKRGAIEETQYF. The chain has TRBV5-6 and TRBJ2-5; TRBD2 matches at 7 bases. Germline loops: CDR1 SGHDT, CDR2 YYEEEE. V dropped 6 bases and J dropped 3; count of bases not matched to a gene: 14. This CDR3 spans 16 amino acids. Filled out from reference TRBV5-6 and TRBJ2-5, the complete variable domain reads DAGVTQSPTHLIKTRGQQVTLRCSPKSGHDTVSWYQQALGQGPQFIFQYYEEEERQRGNFPDRFSGHQFPNYSSELNVNALLLGDSALYLCASNPKRGAIEETQYFGPGTRLLVL.

Comments on this clone: This CDR3 is also generated by other DNA sequences in the sample. This sequence joins TRBV4-1 and TRBJ1-5; 7 bases map to TRBD1. The V and J ends lost 1 base and 7 bases, in that order; junction bases with no gene match: 4. Germline loops: CDR1 MGHRA, CDR2 YSYEKL. The CDR3 contains 14 residues. The CDR3 sequence: CASSQGQGVQPQHF. DNA of the CDR3: TGCGCCAGCAGCCAAGGGCAGGGGGTGCAGCCCCAGCATTTT.

This clone appeared a few times. The V gene is TRBV13, the J gene TRBJ1-1; D ambiguous. Trimming left V 5 bases short and J 0 bases short, with 7 bases between. This CDR3 has 13 residues. Looked up from germline, CDR1 is PRHDT and CDR2 is FYEKMQ (reference sequence). In DNA, the CDR3 is TGTGCCAGCAGCCTAACCCTGAACACTGAAGCTTTCTTT. Translated, it gives CASSLTLNTEAFF.

The CDR3 spells CASSGGNSNQPQHF. CDR3 DNA: TGTGCCAGCAGTGGAGGGAATAGCAATCAGCCCCAGCATTTT. The chain is built from TRBV2 and TRBJ1-5; unclear D gene. V shed 4 bases and J shed 0 bases, with 7 bases lying between them. Germline loops: CDR1 SNHLY, CDR2 FYNNEI. The CDR3 extends over 14 amino acids.